This T cell receptor (beta chain) was captured in a study of CD4 T cells in relation to SARS-CoV-2 and coronaviruses. Study as a whole: The negative reference was HIV-1 Nef peptide pool or peptide-free culture. General study results and limits: Samples before the pandemic and after infection were not matched within any donor. Approximately 65% of donors had memory CD4+ clonotypes crossrecognizing SARS-CoV-2 and common cold coronavirus spike.

Comments on this clone: Its specificity is not known.

Trimming removed 0 bases from V and 3 bases from J, with 3 bases in between. Germline values: CDR1 SGHDN, CDR2 FVKESK. This CDR3 comprises 12 residues. The repertoire was sequenced with immunoSEQ multiplex PCR; TCRdb's copy has only in-frame clones and lacks some. The table lists 9,500 to 15,000 clones, 70% to 80% of them singletons, with over 10% in the top ten. The unexposed donors gave CD4+ T cells in about 2011-2019, prior to COVID-19. After about 10 days of culture, CD4+ T cells were isolated. As cell numbers allowed, unexposed-donor CD4+ T cells faced SARS-CoV-2 S/N and four cold-coronavirus spikes.

Sequencing was done on a sample of CD4+ T cells from PBMCs, cultured in vitro. The sequence was collected from a human donor in good health. The V gene is TRBV14, the J gene TRBJ2-7, with unresolved D. DNA for the CDR3: TGTGCCAGCAGCCAAGAAGGCTACGAGCAGTACTTC. Its protein is CASSQEGYEQYF.